The next 17 T cell receptor beta chains were all read from a single sample in a study of shared clonotypes between healthy human individuals. The repertoire was sequenced with immunoSEQ multiplex PCR; TCRdb's copy has only in-frame clones and lacks some. The data contain 1.6 million or so clones, just under 99% of them singletons. Sequencing was done on a sample of naive CD4+ T cells sorted from blood. Indicated subset: CD45RA+ positively selected. These TCRs come from a man aged 25 to 40 in good health.

The chain combines TRBV25-1 with TRBJ1-5; 9 positions agree with TRBD1. The ends lost 6 bases at V and 0 bases at J; junction bases unmatched: 9. This CDR3 comprises 17 residues. Germline CDR1 and CDR2: MGHDK and SYGVNS. The CDR3: CASRPGQGTYSNQPQHF. The CDR3 region has the DNA TGTGCCAGCAGACCGGGACAGGGCACATATAGCAATCAGCCCCAGCATTTT.

The rearrangement uses TRBV18 and TRBJ2-2, with D possibly TRBD1 on 6 matching bases. Trimming pared 4 bases from V and 4 bases from J, leaving 16 bases between. Germline CDR1 reads KGHSH; CDR2 reads LQKENI. The CDR3 is 16 amino acids. In DNA form, the CDR3 reads TGTGCCAGCTCACTATGGGCAGGGGCGAGCACCGGGGAGCTGTTTTTT. Protein: CASSLWAGASTGELFF.

The V gene is TRBV5-1, the J gene TRBJ2-1; 7 positions agree with TRBD1. The CDR3 contains 14 residues. Germline loops: CDR1 SGHRS, CDR2 YFSETQ. J gave up 6 bases and V 4 bases, and 7 bases lay outside the gene matches. CDR3 sequence (DNA): TGCGCCAGCAGCCCCGGACAGGAGACCAATGAGCAGTTCTTC. Translation gives CASSPGQETNEQFF.

V is TRBV2 and J is TRBJ2-1; D not certain. Trimming took off 8 bases at V and 6 bases at J, with 14 bases between the two ends. The CDR3 contains 13 residues. The germline CDR1 and CDR2 sequences are SNHLY and FYNNEI. This chain's CDR3 is CASAKSQVNEQFF. The CDR3 bases are TGTGCCAGCGCGAAGTCCCAGGTCAATGAGCAGTTCTTC.

This clone was detected once. The chain recombines TRBV5-8 with TRBJ1-5; D is possibly TRBD1 (5 bases). The germline V gene encodes CDR1 SGHTS and CDR2 YDEGEE. Trimming removed 6 bases from V and 3 bases from J, with 16 bases in between. The CDR3 has 15 residues. The chain's CDR3 is CASTTPGLDNQPQHF. The CDR3 DNA reads TGTGCCAGCACCACCCCAGGGCTAGACAATCAGCCCCAGCATTTT.

The chain has TRBV5-1 and TRBJ2-1, with D perhaps TRBD2 (6 bases). CDR1 is SGHRS, CDR2 YFSETQ, per germline. Trimming removed 4 bases from V and 1 base from J, with 12 bases in between. This CDR3 has 15 residues. The CDR3 nucleotides read TGCGCCAGCAGCCTTAGCGGACCATCCTACAATGAGCAGTTCTTC. It is translated as CASSLSGPSYNEQFF. Using reference TRBV5-1 and TRBJ2-1 for the parts outside the CDR3, the full variable domain is KAGVTQTPRYLIKTRGQQVTLSCSPISGHRSVSWYQQTPGQGLQFLFEYFSETQRNKGNFPGRFSGRQFSNSRSEMNVSTLELGDSALYLCASSLSGPSYNEQFFGPGTRLTVL.

This clone was seen a single time. The chain carries TRBV28 and TRBJ2-7; 7 bases agree with TRBD1. The CDR3 sequence is 15 residues long. Trimming cost V 1 base and J 3 bases; bases outside gene matches: 6. In germline, CDR1 is MDHEN, CDR2 SYDVKM. The DNA of the CDR3 is TGTGCCAGCAGTTTATCGGGACAGCTTAGCTACGAGCAGTACTTC. It translates to CASSLSGQLSYEQYF.

V gene TRBV14 combines with J gene TRBJ2-1, with 16 bases lining up with TRBD2. The CDR3 is 21 amino acids. Per germline, CDR1 SGHDN and CDR2 FVKESK. The V gene end was trimmed by 0 bases and the J gene end by 6 bases; junction bases not matched to a gene: 14. DNA for the CDR3: TGTGCCAGCAGCCAAGATTTCGCGGGGACTAGCGGGAGGGCCATGCCCAATGAGCAGTTCTTC. It specifies CASSQDFAGTSGRAMPNEQFF.

The chain carries TRBV29-1 and TRBJ2-5, with 8 bases aligning to TRBD2. Germline V gene data show CDR1 as SQVTM and CDR2 as ANQGSEA. The CDR3 totals 14 residues. V shed 3 bases and J 0 bases; nucleotides not matched to a gene: 3. This CDR3 is CSVESLADQETQYF. In DNA form, the CDR3 reads TGCAGCGTTGAGTCACTAGCGGACCAAGAGACCCAGTACTTC.

In the case of this clone: Other DNA variants within this sample encode the same CDR3. The V call is TRBV6-1, the J call TRBJ2-6; D not certain. The CDR3 has 13 residues. In germline, CDR1 is MNHNS, CDR2 SASEGT. Trimming pared 2 bases from V and 4 bases from J, leaving 3 bases between. The CDR3 DNA is TGTGCCAGCAGTGAAACCGGGGCCAACGTCCTGACTTTC. It specifies CASSETGANVLTF.

The CDR3 sequence is CASSQGLPTGELFF. CDR3 DNA: TGTGCCAGCAGTCAGGGACTTCCCACCGGGGAGCTGTTTTTT. The chain carries TRBV27 and TRBJ2-2; TRBD2 might be the D (6 bases). Trimming left V 5 bases short and J 4 bases short, with 11 bases between. The CDR3 totals 14 residues. Germline CDR1 and CDR2: MNHEY and SMNVEV (reference sequence).

The rearrangement uses TRBV20-1 and TRBJ2-5; 7 bases agree with TRBD2. Per germline, CDR1 DFQATT and CDR2 SNEGSKA (reference sequence). The CDR3 covers 11 residues. With 4 bases clipped from V and 7 bases from J, the junction kept 3 bases outside the gene matches. The CDR3 DNA reads TGCAGTGCTATGAGGGAGGGGACCCAGTACTTC. As protein: CSAMREGTQYF.

Points on this clone: Additional DNA sequences in this sample encode the identical CDR3. The rearrangement joins TRBV15 to TRBJ1-1; D is perhaps TRBD1 (6 bases). Trimming pared 0 bases from V and 1 base from J, leaving 6 bases between. The CDR3 length is 14 residues. Germline values: CDR1 LNHNV, CDR2 YYDKDF (reference sequence). This chain's CDR3 is CATSRDRGNTEAFF. CDR3 nucleotide sequence: TGTGCCACCAGCAGAGACAGGGGGAACACTGAAGCTTTCTTT.

The chain has TRBV7-3 and TRBJ2-5; 8 bases align to TRBD1. CDR1 SGHTA and CDR2 FQGTGA come from the germline V gene. This CDR3 has 16 residues. V lost 1 base and J lost 5; bases outside the gene matches: 9. The CDR3 nucleotides read TGTGCCAGCAGCTTAAGAGGGCAGGGGGCAGGGGAGACCCAGTACTTC. This encodes CASSLRGQGAGETQYF.

The chain has TRBV5-1 and TRBJ2-5; D unclear. Germline assignment: CDR1 SGHRS and CDR2 YFSETQ. Trimming stripped 0 bases from V and 7 bases from J, with 7 bases between. The length of the CDR3 is 12 residues. The CDR3 sequence is CASSLERWTQYF. In nucleotides, the CDR3 is TGCGCCAGCAGCTTGGAGAGATGGACCCAGTACTTC.

The chain uses TRBV6-6 and TRBJ1-4; a weak D match, TRBD1 (5 bases). The V and J ends lost 5 bases and 10 bases respectively, with 11 bases between them. This CDR3 is built from 12 residues. Germline values: CDR1 MNHNY, CDR2 SVGAGI (reference sequence). The CDR3 here is CASSRTGAKLFF. As DNA, the CDR3 is TGTGCCAGCAGTAGAACAGGAGCAAAACTGTTTTTT.

The genes are TRBV5-4 and TRBJ2-2; perhaps D is TRBD1 or TRBD2 (5 bases each). V was pared by 4 bases and J by 4 bases, with 14 bases between. Germline CDR1 and CDR2: SGHNT and YYREEE (reference sequence). The CDR3 sequence is 15 residues long. CDR3 amino acids: CASSQQGVSTGELFF. The CDR3 DNA follows: TGTGCCAGCAGCCAGCAGGGAGTAAGCACCGGGGAGCTGTTTTTT.